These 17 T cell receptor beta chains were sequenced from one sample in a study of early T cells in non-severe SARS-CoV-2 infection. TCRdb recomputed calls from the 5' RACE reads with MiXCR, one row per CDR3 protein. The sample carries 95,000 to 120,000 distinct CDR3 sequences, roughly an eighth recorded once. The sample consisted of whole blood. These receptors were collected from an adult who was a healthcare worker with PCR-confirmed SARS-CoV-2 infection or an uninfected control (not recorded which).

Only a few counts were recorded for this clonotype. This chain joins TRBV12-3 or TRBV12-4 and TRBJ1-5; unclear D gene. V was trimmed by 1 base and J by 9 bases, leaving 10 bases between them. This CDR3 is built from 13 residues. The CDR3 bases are TGTGCCAGCAGTTTAGACAGAGTAATGCCCCAGCATTTT. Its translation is CASSLDRVMPQHF.

Written as DNA, the CDR3 is TGTGCCAGCAGCTTAAGGGACTCTGGGGCCAACGTCCTGACTTTC. Translation: CASSLRDSGANVLTF. The chain links TRBV11-3 to TRBJ2-6; D unresolved. The CDR3 sequence is 15 residues long. The V and J ends lost 2 bases and 0 bases respectively, with 5 bases between them. Germline values: CDR1 SGHNT, CDR2 YENEEA.

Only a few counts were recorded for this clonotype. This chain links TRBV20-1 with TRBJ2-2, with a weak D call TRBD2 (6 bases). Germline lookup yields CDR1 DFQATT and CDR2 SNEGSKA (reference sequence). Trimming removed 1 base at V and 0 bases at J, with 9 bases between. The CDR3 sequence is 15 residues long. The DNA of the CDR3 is TGCAGTGCTAGAGGGAGGGCTCCGAACACCGGGGAGCTGTTTTTT. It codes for CSARGRAPNTGELFF.

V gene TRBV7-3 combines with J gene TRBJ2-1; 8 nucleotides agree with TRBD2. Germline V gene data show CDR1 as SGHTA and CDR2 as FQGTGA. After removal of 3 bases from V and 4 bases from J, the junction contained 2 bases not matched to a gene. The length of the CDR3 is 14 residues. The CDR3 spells CASSFGTSYNEQFF. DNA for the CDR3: TGTGCCAGCAGCTTCGGGACTAGTTACAATGAGCAGTTCTTC.

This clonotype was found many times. The CDR3 region has the DNA TGCGCCAGCAGCTTGGACGTGGAATCCTACGAGCAGTACTTC. Translating gives CASSLDVESYEQYF. V gene TRBV5-1 combines with J gene TRBJ2-7; D gene uncertain. Germline loops: CDR1 SGHRS, CDR2 YFSETQ. V lost 0 bases and J lost 1, with 8 bases in between. The CDR3 runs to 14 residues.

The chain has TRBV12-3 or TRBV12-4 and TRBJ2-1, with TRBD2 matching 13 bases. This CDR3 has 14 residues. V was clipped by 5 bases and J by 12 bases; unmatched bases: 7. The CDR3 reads CASSPRTSGGGQFF. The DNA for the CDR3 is TGTGCCAGCAGTCCACGGACTAGCGGGGGCGGGCAGTTCTTC.

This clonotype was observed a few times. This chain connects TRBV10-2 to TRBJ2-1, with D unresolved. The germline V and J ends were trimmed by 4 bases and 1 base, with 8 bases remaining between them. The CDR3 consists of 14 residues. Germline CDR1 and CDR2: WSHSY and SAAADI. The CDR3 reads CASSGGGSYNEQFF. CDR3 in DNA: TGCGCCAGCAGTGGGGGTGGATCCTACAATGAGCAGTTCTTC.

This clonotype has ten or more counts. Here the CDR3 reads CASSPGQSNYGYTF. In DNA form, the CDR3 reads TGCGCCAGCAGCCCGGGACAGTCTAACTATGGCTACACCTTC. This chain links TRBV5-1 with TRBJ1-2, with 7 bases fitting TRBD1. V lost 4 bases and J lost 0; bases outside the gene matches: 3. This CDR3 is built from 14 residues. Germline loops: CDR1 SGHRS, CDR2 YFSETQ.

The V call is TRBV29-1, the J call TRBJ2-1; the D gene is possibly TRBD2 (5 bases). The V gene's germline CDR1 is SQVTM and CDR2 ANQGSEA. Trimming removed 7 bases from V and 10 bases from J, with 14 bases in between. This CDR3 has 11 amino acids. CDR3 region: CSASTGVEQFF. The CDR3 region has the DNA TGCAGCGCCTCGACCGGGGTCGAGCAGTTCTTC.

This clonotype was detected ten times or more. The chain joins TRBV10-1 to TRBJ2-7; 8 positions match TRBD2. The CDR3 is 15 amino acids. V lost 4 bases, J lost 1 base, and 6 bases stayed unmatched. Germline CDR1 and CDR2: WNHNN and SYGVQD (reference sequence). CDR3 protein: CASSASGGKSYEQYF. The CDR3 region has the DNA TGCGCCAGCAGTGCGTCGGGGGGGAAGTCCTACGAGCAGTACTTC.

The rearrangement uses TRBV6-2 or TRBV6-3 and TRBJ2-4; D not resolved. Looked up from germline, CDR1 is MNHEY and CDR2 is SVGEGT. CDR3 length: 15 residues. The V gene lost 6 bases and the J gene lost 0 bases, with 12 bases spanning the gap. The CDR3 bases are TGTGCCAGCAGATCGACAAATCTAGCCAAAAACATTCAGTACTTC. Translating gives CASRSTNLAKNIQYF.

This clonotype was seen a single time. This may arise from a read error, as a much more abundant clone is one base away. The CDR3 nucleotides read TGTGCCATCTGTGAGTCGGGCAGTTACAATGAGCAGTTCTTC. As protein: CAICESGSYNEQFF. The chain employs TRBV10-3 and TRBJ2-1; D gene uncertain. The CDR3 has 14 amino acids. From germline, CDR1 is ENHRY and CDR2 SYGVKD.

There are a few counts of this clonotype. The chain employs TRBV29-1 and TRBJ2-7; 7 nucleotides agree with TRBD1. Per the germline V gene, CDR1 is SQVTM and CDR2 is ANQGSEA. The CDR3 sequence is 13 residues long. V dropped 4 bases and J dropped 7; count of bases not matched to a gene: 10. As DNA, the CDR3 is TGCAGCGTTGGACAGGGCCTTACGGGAGAGCAGTACTTC. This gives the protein CSVGQGLTGEQYF.

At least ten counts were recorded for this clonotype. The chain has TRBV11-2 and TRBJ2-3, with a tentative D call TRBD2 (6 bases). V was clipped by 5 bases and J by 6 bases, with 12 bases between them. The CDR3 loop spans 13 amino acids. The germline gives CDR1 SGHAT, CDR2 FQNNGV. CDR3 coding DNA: TGTGCCAGCAGCCCCCCTAGCGAGGATACGCAGTATTTT. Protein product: CASSPPSEDTQYF.

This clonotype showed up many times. The CDR3 is CASSSPNSYGYTF. The CDR3 DNA sequence: TGTGCCAGCAGCTCCCCCAACTCCTATGGCTACACCTTC. This chain connects TRBV13 to TRBJ1-2; D gene ambiguous. CDR1 and CDR2 (germline): PRHDT, FYEKMQ (reference sequence). Between the trimmed V and J ends, which lost 4 bases and 4 bases, there was a span of 10 bases. CDR3 length: 13 amino acids.

CDR3 sequence: CSVCTPLEIRYNEQFF. The CDR3 bases are TGCAGCGTATGTACACCACTAGAAATCCGATACAATGAGCAGTTCTTC. The chain carries TRBV29-1 and TRBJ2-1, with a possible D match to TRBD2 (5 bases). This CDR3 is 16 amino acids long. V was pared by 6 bases and J by 4 bases, with 22 bases between. Germline V gives CDR1 SQVTM, CDR2 ANQGSEA.

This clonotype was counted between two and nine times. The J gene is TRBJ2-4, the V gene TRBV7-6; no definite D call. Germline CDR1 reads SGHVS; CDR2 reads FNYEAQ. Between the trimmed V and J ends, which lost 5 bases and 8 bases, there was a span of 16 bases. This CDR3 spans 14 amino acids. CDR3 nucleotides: TGTGCCAGCAGCCCACTTTACCCAAAGGACATTCAGTACTTC. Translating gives CASSPLYPKDIQYF.